The source of this TCR beta chain is a study of control samples from healthy donors and cancer patients. Profiled with immunoSEQ multiplex PCR; TCRdb holds only in-frame clones, not every one. Of some 140,000 clones listed, 70% to 90% are singletons. Germline CDR1 reads GTSNPN; CDR2 reads SVGIG (reference sequence). With 6 bases clipped from V and 4 bases from J, the junction kept 22 bases outside the gene matches. The CDR3 runs 19 residues. This sequence was found in a woman aged 25 to 39 in good health. The gene calls are TRBV30 and TRBJ1-4; 8 bases align to TRBD1. Sample: blood. This CDR3 reads CACQGANRGEVGGNEKLFF. The CDR3, as DNA: TGTGCCTGTCAGGGGGCCAACAGGGGAGAGGTCGGAGGTAATGAAAAACTGTTTTTT.